One and the same sample provided the 19 T cell receptor beta chains below, sequenced in a study of CD8 T cells in ankylosing spondylitis (dated by TCRdb to about 2017). The study at large found these results: A TCR beta motif of fewer than 10 highly homologous amino acid variants appeared characteristic of blood from ankylosing spondylitis patients.

These receptors are not linked to any known antigen. Library generation was performed with 5' RACE. Sequencing instrument: Illumina HiSeq 2500. TCRdb trimmed public reads at Q25 via fastp, called clones via MiXCR and kept in-frame beta chains. A single entry per CDR3 protein holds the most common genes and DNA from its merged rows. In this sample the table shows approximately 540,000 distinct CDR3 sequences, approximately 11% of which occur a single time. Under 7.5% of the sample is held by the ten biggest clonotypes. Sequencing was performed on blood, either unsorted or a sorted T cell fraction (not recorded which). These TCRs come from a male donor with ankylosing spondylitis.

This clonotype was seen a few times. This chain joins TRBV5-5 and TRBJ1-1; tentative D call: TRBD1 (6 bases). Looked up from germline, CDR1 is SGHKS and CDR2 is YYEKEE (reference sequence). With 2 bases removed from V and 4 bases from J, the gap between germline ends came to 12 bases. This CDR3 region has 14 residues. For the CDR3, the DNA is TGTGCCAGCAGCTTTAGTGGGGGCCTCACTGAAGCTTTCTTT. Amino acids: CASSFSGGLTEAFF.

In this sample, this clonotype turned up many times. This chain links TRBV12-3 or TRBV12-4 with TRBJ2-7; tentatively, D is TRBD1 (5 bases). V was cut by 2 bases and J by 2 bases, with 10 bases left in between. This CDR3 is built from 14 residues. CDR3 coding DNA: TGTGCCAGCAGTTTACAGGGTCCCCCCTACGAGCAGTACGTC. It translates to CASSLQGPPYEQYV.

This clonotype has at least ten counts. The genes are TRBV18 and TRBJ2-1; a weak D match, TRBD1 (5 bases). V was shortened by 0 bases and J by 10 bases, with 16 bases between the two germline ends. Germline V gives CDR1 KGHSH, CDR2 LQKENI. The CDR3 loop spans 15 amino acids. CDR3 sequence reads: CASSPPEKGIREQFF. DNA of the CDR3: TGTGCCAGCTCACCACCGGAAAAGGGGATTCGCGAGCAGTTCTTC.

The V and J genes are TRBV7-9 and TRBJ2-4; a weak D match, TRBD2 (6 bases). CDR3 length: 15 residues. Germline CDR1 is SEHNR and CDR2 is FQNEAQ (reference sequence). V gave up 5 bases and J gave up 7 bases, with 18 bases separating them. CDR3 in amino acids: CASSRSPGLTNIQYF. CDR3 nucleotide sequence: TGTGCCAGCAGCCGCTCCCCGGGACTGACGAACATTCAGTACTTC.

In its sample, this clonotype was seen a few times. The chain's CDR3 is CSAEDGREGSDTQYF. The CDR3, as DNA: TGCAGTGCAGAAGACGGGCGGGAGGGATCAGATACGCAGTATTTT. This chain links TRBV20-1 with TRBJ2-3, with 9 positions matching TRBD2. The CDR3 is 15 amino acids. V shed 6 bases, J shed 4 bases, and the junction held 11 bases outside the gene matches. Germline lookup yields CDR1 DFQATT and CDR2 SNEGSKA (reference sequence).

This clonotype was found a few times. V and J are TRBV3-1 and TRBJ2-7; 7 positions match TRBD1. After removal of 1 base from V and 0 bases from J, the junction contained 0 bases not matched to a gene. CDR1 LGHDT and CDR2 YNNKEL come from the germline V gene (reference sequence). The CDR3 contains 14 residues. CDR3 nucleotide sequence: TGTGCCAGCAGCCAAGGACAGGGCTCCTACGAGCAGTACGTC. Residues: CASSQGQGSYEQYV.

Many counts were recorded for this clonotype. The rearrangement links TRBV12-3 or TRBV12-4 to TRBJ2-3; D is perhaps TRBD1 (5 bases). V lost 6 bases to trimming and J lost 2 bases, with 12 bases between them. The CDR3 runs to 14 residues. In DNA form, the CDR3 reads TGTGCCAGCAGACAAGACAGAAACACAGATACGCAGTATTTT. Translated, it gives CASRQDRNTDTQYF.

In its sample, this clonotype was seen a few times. V usage is TRBV7-9 and J usage is TRBJ1-1; D is undetermined. The V end was cut by 1 base, the J end by 0 bases, with 12 bases between. The CDR3 has 16 amino acids. Germline assignment: CDR1 SEHNR and CDR2 FQNEAQ (reference sequence). The CDR3: CASSLGEAGLNTEAFF. The DNA for the CDR3 is TGTGCCAGCAGCTTAGGAGAAGCTGGGTTGAACACTGAAGCTTTCTTT.

This chain uses TRBV20-1 with TRBJ2-3; 11 bases are a match to TRBD2. CDR3 length: 15 amino acids. Germline CDR1 and CDR2: DFQATT and SNEGSKA (reference sequence). The V and J ends lost 5 bases and 2 bases, in that order; junction bases with no gene match: 6. The CDR3 here is CSAHRLAGPTDTQYF. The CDR3 DNA reads as TGCAGTGCTCATAGACTAGCGGGACCCACAGATACGCAGTATTTT.

This clonotype was observed a few times. The CDR3 reads CASSLWEGIANEQFF. In DNA, the CDR3 is TGTGCCAGCAGTTTATGGGAGGGAATCGCCAATGAGCAGTTCTTC. V gene TRBV27 combines with J gene TRBJ2-1; 7 positions agree with TRBD2. After removal of 1 base from V and 6 bases from J, the junction contained 6 bases not matched to a gene. The CDR3 is 15 residues long. In germline, CDR1 is MNHEY, CDR2 SMNVEV (reference sequence).

This chain links TRBV5-1 with TRBJ2-5; TRBD1 matches 8 bases. CDR1 and CDR2 from the germline V gene are SGHRS and YFSETQ. The CDR3 runs 15 residues. The V and J ends lost 1 base and 5 bases, in that order; junction bases with no gene match: 7. For the CDR3, the DNA is TGCGCCAGCAGCTTGAGACAGGGGCAAAGGGAGACCCAGTACTTC. It yields the protein CASSLRQGQRETQYF.

This clonotype turned up a few times. V usage is TRBV5-5 and J usage is TRBJ2-3; D unclear. V dropped 2 bases and J dropped 1 base, with 11 bases sitting between them. The CDR3 is 15 amino acids. CDR1 and CDR2 from the germline V gene are SGHKS and YYEKEE (reference sequence). CDR3 sequence (DNA): TGTGCCAGCAGCTTTAATCCCACGGGCACAGATACGCAGTATTTT. It translates to CASSFNPTGTDTQYF.

This clonotype was detected many times. The chain links TRBV27 to TRBJ2-2; 8 positions match TRBD2. Germline lookup yields CDR1 MNHEY and CDR2 SMNVEV (reference sequence). The CDR3 consists of 13 residues. V was pared by 7 bases and J by 7 bases, with 5 bases of the junction left unmatched. CDR3 coding DNA: TGTGCCAGCAAAGCGGGAGTAAACGGGGAGCTGTTTTTT. The encoded protein is CASKAGVNGELFF.

CDR3 sequence: CASRARTDTQYF. The DNA of the CDR3 is TGTGCCAGCAGGGCGCGCACAGATACGCAGTATTTT. The V gene is TRBV27, the J gene TRBJ2-3; D ambiguous. The CDR3 extends over 12 amino acids. Per germline, CDR1 MNHEY and CDR2 SMNVEV (reference sequence). With 6 bases removed from V and 1 base from J, the gap between germline ends came to 5 bases.

This clonotype was observed at least ten times. This chain links TRBV12-3 or TRBV12-4 with TRBJ1-2; D is possibly TRBD1 (6 bases). The CDR3 loop spans 13 amino acids. V was clipped by 4 bases and J by 7 bases, with 13 bases between them. The chain's CDR3 is CASSYSGDRGYTF. CDR3 coding DNA: TGTGCCAGCAGTTATTCAGGGGACCGTGGCTACACCTTC.

V is TRBV10-3 and J is TRBJ2-7; TRBD2 aligns across 9 bases. The length of the CDR3 is 15 residues. V shed 2 bases and J 6 bases; nucleotides not matched to a gene: 8. The V gene's germline CDR1 is ENHRY and CDR2 SYGVKD. Here the CDR3 reads CAISETLAGAGEQYV. The CDR3 nucleotides are TGTGCCATCAGTGAGACTTTAGCGGGAGCCGGCGAGCAGTACGTC.

This clonotype has at least ten counts. The V call is TRBV5-1, the J call TRBJ2-7, with TRBD1 identical over 12 bases. This CDR3 has 15 residues. With V trimmed by 4 bases and J by 8 bases, 10 bases remained unmatched. CDR1 SGHRS and CDR2 YFSETQ come from the germline V gene. CDR3 in DNA: TGCGCCAGCAGCACCCGGGACAGGGGGCGTTACAAGCAGTACGTC. Protein product: CASSTRDRGRYKQYV.

This clonotype appeared a few times. The CDR3 bases are TGTGCCAGCAGCCAAGAGTGGGAGACCCAGTACTTC. This codes for CASSQEWETQYF. The genes are TRBV3-1 and TRBJ2-5, with D uncertain. V dropped 0 bases and J dropped 5 bases, with 4 bases sitting between them. Per the germline V gene, CDR1 is LGHDT and CDR2 is YNNKEL (reference sequence). This CDR3 is built from 12 residues.

This clonotype was detected a few times. The rearrangement uses TRBV29-1 and TRBJ2-1; 9 bases match TRBD1. With 0 bases clipped from V and 2 bases from J, the junction kept 5 bases outside the gene matches. Germline lookup yields CDR1 SQVTM and CDR2 ANQGSEA. The CDR3 extends over 16 amino acids. This chain's CDR3 is CSVEDPTGGTYNEQFF. CDR3 DNA sequence: TGCAGCGTTGAAGACCCGACAGGGGGAACCTACAATGAGCAGTTCTTC.